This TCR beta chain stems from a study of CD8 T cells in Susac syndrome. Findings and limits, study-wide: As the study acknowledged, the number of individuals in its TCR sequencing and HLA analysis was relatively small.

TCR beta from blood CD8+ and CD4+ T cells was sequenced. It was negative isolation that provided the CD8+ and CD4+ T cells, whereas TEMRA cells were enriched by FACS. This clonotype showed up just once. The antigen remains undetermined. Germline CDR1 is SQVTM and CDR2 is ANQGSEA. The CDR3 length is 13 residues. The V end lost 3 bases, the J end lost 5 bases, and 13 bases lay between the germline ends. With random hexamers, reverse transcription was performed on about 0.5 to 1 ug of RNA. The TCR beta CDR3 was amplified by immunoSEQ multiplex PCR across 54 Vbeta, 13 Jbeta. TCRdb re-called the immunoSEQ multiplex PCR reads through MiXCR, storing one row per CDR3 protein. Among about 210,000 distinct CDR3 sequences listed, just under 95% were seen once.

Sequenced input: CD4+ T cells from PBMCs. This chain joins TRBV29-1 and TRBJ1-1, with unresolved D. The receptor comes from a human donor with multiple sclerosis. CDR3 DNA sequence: TGCAGCGTTGAGACGGCTACGGGGACTGAAGCTTTCTTT. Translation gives CSVETATGTEAFF.